These 22 T cell receptor beta chains were all obtained from the same sample, sequenced in a study of shared clonotypes between healthy human individuals (dated by TCRdb to between 2020 and 2021). Libraries were built with the immunoSEQ multiplex PCR assay. Entries here come from immuneACCESS through TCRdb and include only in-frame sequences with V and J called. Some clones fail to appear in such tables; in the studies checked, an unresolved V gene covers under half of the shortfall, and the cause of the remainder is unknown. The sample records 450,000 to 600,000 clones, 60% to 85% of which are singletons. The top ten constitute over 10% of the sample. Material: PBMCs. The receptors here all came from a woman aged 40-49 years in good health. Some clones in this sample may be carry-over from other donors' samples.

The CDR3 coding sequence is TGTGCCATCAGGGACCTGGTGGGGGCGTATGGCTACACCTTC. Amino acids: CAIRDLVGAYGYTF. The genes are TRBV10-3 and TRBJ1-2, with D perhaps matching TRBD1 (6 bases). This CDR3 is built from 14 residues. V dropped 6 bases and J dropped 5 bases, with 16 bases sitting between them. Germline V CDR1 and CDR2: ENHRY, SYGVKD.

V and J are TRBV18 and TRBJ2-3; D not certain. The length of the CDR3 is 15 residues. Germline lookup yields CDR1 KGHSH and CDR2 LQKENI. V shed 0 bases and J shed 1 base, with 8 bases lying between them. In nucleotides, the CDR3 is TGTGCCAGCTCACCACCAAGTTCCCGCACAGATACGCAGTATTTT. It yields the protein CASSPPSSRTDTQYF.

J is TRBJ2-7 and V is TRBV6-9; 9 positions match TRBD1. With 4 bases clipped from V and 2 bases from J, the junction kept 6 bases outside the gene matches. In germline, CDR1 is MNHGY, CDR2 SVAAGI. The CDR3 covers 15 residues. CDR3 nucleotides: TGTGCCAGCAGTTCCTCCCGGGACAGGGCCTACGAGCAGTACTTC. Its protein is CASSSSRDRAYEQYF.

This clone was seen a single time. V gene TRBV5-4 combines with J gene TRBJ2-3, with D tentatively TRBD2 (6 bases). There are 14 residues in the CDR3. Germline lookup yields CDR1 SGHNT and CDR2 YYREEE (reference sequence). Trimming pared 0 bases from V and 5 bases from J, leaving 10 bases between. CDR3 amino acids: CASSLGGSGDTQYF. DNA for the CDR3: TGTGCCAGCAGCTTGGGCGGTAGCGGAGATACGCAGTATTTT.

This chain's CDR3 is CASSLRTEVGYGYTF. The CDR3 DNA is TGTGCCAGCAGTCTGAGGACCGAGGTAGGGTATGGCTACACCTTC. This chain links TRBV19 with TRBJ1-2; D remains ambiguous. CDR1 LNHDA and CDR2 SQIVND come from the germline V gene (reference sequence). The V and J ends lost 9 bases and 5 bases respectively, with 22 bases between them. The CDR3 has 15 residues.

The V call is TRBV6-6, the J call TRBJ2-5, with D tentatively TRBD1 or TRBD2 (5 bases each). Per the germline V gene, CDR1 is MNHNY and CDR2 is SVGAGI (reference sequence). The CDR3 is made up of 12 amino acids. Trimming removed 7 bases at V and 3 bases at J, with 9 bases between. The CDR3 protein is CASKRGEETQYF. CDR3 DNA sequence: TGTGCCAGCAAGAGAGGGGAAGAGACCCAGTACTTC.

The chain is built from TRBV11-3 and TRBJ2-1; 7 bases line up with TRBD2. This CDR3 comprises 14 residues. From germline, CDR1 is SGHNT and CDR2 YENEEA. Trimming at V came to 1 base and at J to 8 bases, leaving 5 bases not matched to a gene. In DNA, the CDR3 is TGTGCCAGCAGCTTAGGCCGGGGGGTCGATGAGCAGTTCTTC. It yields the protein CASSLGRGVDEQFF.

Here the CDR3 reads CASSLSLATTDTQYF. The CDR3 DNA reads TGTGCCAGCAGCTTATCGCTGGCGACAACAGATACGCAGTATTTT. The rearrangement links TRBV7-9 to TRBJ2-3; no clear D. Per germline, CDR1 SEHNR and CDR2 FQNEAQ (reference sequence). Trimming cost V 2 bases and J 3 bases, with 12 bases left between them. This CDR3 spans 15 amino acids.

This chain joins TRBV19 and TRBJ2-7, with 9 bases fitting TRBD1. Trimming removed 4 bases from V and 6 bases from J; junction bases left unmatched: 7. Germline V CDR1 and CDR2: LNHDA, SQIVND (reference sequence). The CDR3 is 14 amino acids. The CDR3 DNA sequence: TGTGCCAGTAGTAAGGGACAGGGTGTAGGCGAGCAGTACTTC. This translates into CASSKGQGVGEQYF. Full variable domain (missing parts from reference TRBV19 and TRBJ2-7): DGGITQSPKYLFRKEGQNVTLSCEQNLNHDAMYWYRQDPGQGLRLIYYSQIVNDFQKGDIAEGYSVSREKKESFPLTVTSAQKNPTAFYLCASSKGQGVGEQYFGPGTRLTVT.

The table lists this clone with a count of one. The V and J genes are TRBV10-3 and TRBJ2-1; 11 nucleotides align to TRBD2. Trimming took 4 bases from V and 8 from J; bases not matched to a gene: 7. This CDR3 contains 15 residues. CDR1 is ENHRY, CDR2 SYGVKD, per germline. Here the CDR3 reads CAISGLAGGGDEQFF. The CDR3 nucleotides are TGTGCCATCAGTGGGCTAGCGGGAGGTGGCGATGAGCAGTTCTTC.

This chain joins TRBV5-1 and TRBJ2-1, with D perhaps matching TRBD1 (7 bases). CDR1 is SGHRS, CDR2 YFSETQ, per germline. The CDR3 has 16 residues. V shed 4 bases and J shed 2 bases, with 16 bases lying between them. CDR3 in DNA: TGCGCCAGCAGCGGCGGGACAGTTGTAACCTACAATGAGCAGTTCTTC. It codes for CASSGGTVVTYNEQFF.

The chain links TRBV7-9 to TRBJ2-5; possible D gene TRBD1, 6 bases. Germline lookup yields CDR1 SEHNR and CDR2 FQNEAQ (reference sequence). The CDR3 is 12 amino acids. The germline V and J ends were trimmed by 9 bases and 0 bases, with 8 bases remaining between them. CDR3 in amino acids: CASGGYQETQYF. The CDR3 nucleotides are TGTGCCAGTGGGGGCTACCAAGAGACCCAGTACTTC.

This clone was counted once. V gene TRBV5-1 combines with J gene TRBJ2-2, with D perhaps matching TRBD2 (5 bases). The CDR3 totals 15 residues. V was trimmed by 0 bases and J by 7 bases, leaving 13 bases between them. Germline lookup yields CDR1 SGHRS and CDR2 YFSETQ. CDR3 in amino acids: CASSLDGRTGGELFF. The CDR3, as DNA: TGCGCCAGCAGCTTGGATGGGAGAACCGGCGGGGAGCTGTTTTTT.

The chain uses TRBV30 and TRBJ1-5; D unresolved. Trimming pared 2 bases from V and 2 bases from J, leaving 13 bases between. CDR3 size: 15 residues. Per germline, CDR1 GTSNPN and CDR2 SVGIG (reference sequence). The CDR3 nucleotides are TGTGCCTGGAGTCTAGGGAGGCGACGCAATCAGCCCCAGCATTTT. This encodes CAWSLGRRRNQPQHF.

This clone was observed a few times. The V and J genes are TRBV5-4 and TRBJ1-1; possible D gene TRBD1, 5 bases. Germline-derived CDR1 and CDR2 are SGHNT and YYREEE (reference sequence). This CDR3 contains 13 residues. With 1 base removed from V and 4 bases from J, the gap between germline ends came to 8 bases. The CDR3 DNA sequence: TGTGCCAGCAGCTTGACAGGAGCCACTGAAGCTTTCTTT. Amino acid sequence: CASSLTGATEAFF.

The J gene is TRBJ1-1, the V gene TRBV20-1; D gene ambiguous. Per germline, CDR1 DFQATT and CDR2 SNEGSKA (reference sequence). The CDR3 sequence is 11 residues long. The germline V and J ends were trimmed by 8 bases and 1 base, with 8 bases remaining between them. In DNA form, the CDR3 reads TGCAGTCCCCAGGAGAACACTGAAGCTTTCTTT. This codes for CSPQENTEAFF.

The chain carries TRBV5-4 and TRBJ1-1; D not certain. CDR1 SGHNT and CDR2 YYREEE come from the germline V gene (reference sequence). The V end lost 0 bases, the J end lost 2 bases, and 8 bases lay between the germline ends. This CDR3 spans 14 amino acids. The CDR3 nucleotides are TGTGCCAGCAGCTTGGCCAGGTTAAACACTGAAGCTTTCTTT. Translated, it gives CASSLARLNTEAFF.

The chain uses TRBV6-5 and TRBJ2-7, with 8 bases lining up with TRBD2. V shed 0 bases, J shed 3 bases, and the junction held 7 bases outside the gene matches. Germline CDR1 is MNHEY and CDR2 is SVGAGI. This CDR3 spans 16 amino acids. The CDR3 is CASSYSKREFLYEQYF. CDR3 DNA sequence: TGTGCCAGCAGTTACTCGAAGCGGGAGTTCCTCTACGAGCAGTACTTC.

The chain recombines TRBV7-3 with TRBJ2-2; D is undetermined. CDR1 and CDR2 from the germline V gene are SGHTA and FQGTGA. V lost 5 bases and J 3 bases, leaving 10 bases between the germline ends. The CDR3 runs 14 residues. This chain's CDR3 is CASSRYRDTGELFF. CDR3 bases: TGTGCCAGCAGCAGATACAGAGACACCGGGGAGCTGTTTTTT.

V gene TRBV27 combines with J gene TRBJ2-1; D perhaps matches TRBD2 (6 bases). Germline CDR1 reads MNHEY; CDR2 reads SMNVEV (reference sequence). The CDR3 totals 15 residues. Trimming removed 8 bases from V and 0 bases from J, with 14 bases in between. The CDR3 bases are TGTGCCAGCGCCCCAAATAGCGGCTCCTACAATGAGCAGTTCTTC. Residues: CASAPNSGSYNEQFF.

Points on this clone: One junction end disagrees with the germline gene, perhaps due to a read error. The chain recombines TRBV7-9 with TRBJ1-2, with D tentatively TRBD1 (6 bases). This CDR3 has 12 amino acids. The germline gives CDR1 SEHNR, CDR2 FQNEAQ (reference sequence). CDR3 sequence reads: CASSLEISGAAF. Here the CDR3 DNA reads TGTGCCAGCAGCTTAGAGATTTCAGGGGCAGCCTTC.

This chain uses TRBV28 with TRBJ2-2; D not resolved. The CDR3 length is 17 residues. Germline CDR1 is MDHEN and CDR2 is SYDVKM. The germline V and J ends were trimmed by 5 bases and 4 bases, with 20 bases remaining between them. Here the CDR3 reads CASSIQERIVSTGELFF. Written as DNA, the CDR3 is TGTGCCAGCAGTATACAAGAGCGAATAGTGAGCACCGGGGAGCTGTTTTTT.